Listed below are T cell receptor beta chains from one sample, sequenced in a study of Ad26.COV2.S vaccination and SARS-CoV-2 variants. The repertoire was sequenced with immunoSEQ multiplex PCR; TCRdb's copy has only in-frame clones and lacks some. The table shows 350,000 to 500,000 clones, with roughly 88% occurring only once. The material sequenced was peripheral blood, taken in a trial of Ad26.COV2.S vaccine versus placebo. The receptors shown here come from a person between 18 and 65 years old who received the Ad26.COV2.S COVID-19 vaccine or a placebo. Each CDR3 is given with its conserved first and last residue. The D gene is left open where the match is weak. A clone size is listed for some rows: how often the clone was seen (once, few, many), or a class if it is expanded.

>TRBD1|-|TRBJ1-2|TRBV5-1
CASSSKGQGAAGYTF
TGCGCCAGCAGCTCAAAGGGACAGGGGGCTGCTGGCTACACCTTC
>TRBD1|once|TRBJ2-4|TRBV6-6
CASSYTVGTAQNIQYF
TGTGCCAGCAGTTACACAGTAGGGACAGCACAAAACATTCAGTACTTC
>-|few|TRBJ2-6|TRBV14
CASSRGANVLTF
TGTGCCAGCAGCCGCGGGGCCAACGTCCTGACTTTC
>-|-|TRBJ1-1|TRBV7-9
CASSLGFGDTEAFF
TGTGCCAGCAGCTTAGGGTTTGGAGACACTGAAGCTTTCTTT
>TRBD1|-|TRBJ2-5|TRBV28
CASSSRGRETQYF
TGTGCCAGCAGTTCCAGGGGGCGAGAGACCCAGTACTTC
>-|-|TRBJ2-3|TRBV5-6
CASSDSTRTDTQYF
TGTGCCAGCAGCGACTCCACTAGAACAGATACGCAGTATTTT
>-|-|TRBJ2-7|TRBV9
CASSVEAGGYEQYF
TGTGCCAGCAGCGTAGAAGCAGGGGGGTACGAGCAGTACTTC
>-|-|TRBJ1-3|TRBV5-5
CASSLTGNTIYF
TGTGCCAGCAGCTTGACTGGAAACACCATATATTTT
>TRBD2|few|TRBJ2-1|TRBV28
CASSQRLAGEQFF
TGTGCCAGCAGCCAAAGACTAGCGGGTGAGCAGTTCTTC
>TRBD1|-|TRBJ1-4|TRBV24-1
CATSDGTGVEKLFF
TGTGCCACCAGTGATGGGACAGGGGTTGAAAAACTGTTTTTT
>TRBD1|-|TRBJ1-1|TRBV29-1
CSVENRGNTEAFF
TGCAGCGTTGAGAACAGGGGGAACACTGAAGCTTTCTTT
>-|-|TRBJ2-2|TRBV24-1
CATSDFHSLNTGELFF
TGTGCCACCAGTGATTTCCACAGTCTGAACACCGGGGAGCTGTTTTTT
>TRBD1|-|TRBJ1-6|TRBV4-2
CASSQGTGAKPLHF
TGTGCCAGCAGCCAGGGGACAGGCGCGAAACCCCTCCACTTT
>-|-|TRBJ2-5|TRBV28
CASSIRDGKETQYF
TGTGCCAGCAGTATCCGGGACGGAAAAGAGACCCAGTACTTC
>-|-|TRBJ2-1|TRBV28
CASSSRGLNEQFF
TGTGCCAGCAGTTCCCGGGGGCTCAATGAGCAGTTCTTC
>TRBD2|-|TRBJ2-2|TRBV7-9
CASSLAGGRGTGELFF
TGTGCCAGCAGCTTAGCCGGCGGGAGAGGCACCGGGGAGCTGTTTTTT
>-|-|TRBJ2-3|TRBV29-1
CSVVVTDTQYF
TGCAGCGTTGTGGTCACAGATACGCAGTATTTT
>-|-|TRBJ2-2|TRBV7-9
CASSLFTGELFF
TGTGCCAGCAGCTTGTTCACCGGGGAGCTGTTTTTT
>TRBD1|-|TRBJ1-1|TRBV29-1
CSVRDRANTEAFF
TGCAGCGTCAGGGACAGGGCGAACACTGAAGCTTTCTTT
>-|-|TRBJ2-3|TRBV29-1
CSVASAPDTQYF
TGCAGCGTTGCGTCGGCTCCAGATACGCAGTATTTT